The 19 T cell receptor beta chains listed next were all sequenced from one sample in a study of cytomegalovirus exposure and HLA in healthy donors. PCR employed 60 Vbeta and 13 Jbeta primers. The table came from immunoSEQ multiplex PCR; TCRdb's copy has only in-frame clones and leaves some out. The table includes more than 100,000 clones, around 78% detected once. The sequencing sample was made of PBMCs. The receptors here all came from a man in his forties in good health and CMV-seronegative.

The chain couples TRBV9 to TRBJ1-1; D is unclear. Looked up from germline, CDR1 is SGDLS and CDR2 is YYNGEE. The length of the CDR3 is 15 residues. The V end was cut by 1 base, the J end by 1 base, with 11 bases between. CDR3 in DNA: TGTGCCAGCAGCGTATCCCAAGGAGCGAACACTGAAGCTTTCTTT. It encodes CASSVSQGANTEAFF.

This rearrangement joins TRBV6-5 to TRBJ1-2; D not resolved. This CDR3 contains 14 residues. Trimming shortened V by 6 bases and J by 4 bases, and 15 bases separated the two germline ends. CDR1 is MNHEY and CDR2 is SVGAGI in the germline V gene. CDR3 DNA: TGTGCCAGCAGCCCTGTTGCCAGACTCTATGGCTACACCTTC. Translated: CASSPVARLYGYTF.

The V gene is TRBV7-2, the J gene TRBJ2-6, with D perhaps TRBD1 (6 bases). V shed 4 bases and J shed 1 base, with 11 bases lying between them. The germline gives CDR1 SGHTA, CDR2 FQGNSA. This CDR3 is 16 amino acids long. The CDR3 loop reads CASSSSRGSGANVLTF. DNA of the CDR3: TGTGCCAGCAGCTCCTCCAGGGGTTCTGGGGCCAACGTCCTGACTTTC.

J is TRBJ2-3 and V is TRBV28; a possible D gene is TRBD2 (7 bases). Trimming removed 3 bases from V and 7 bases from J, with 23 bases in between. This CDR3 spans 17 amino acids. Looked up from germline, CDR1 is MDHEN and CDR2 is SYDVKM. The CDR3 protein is CASSFSRGGQVMYTQYF. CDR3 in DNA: TGTGCCAGCAGTTTCTCGAGGGGGGGCCAGGTCATGTATACGCAGTATTTT.

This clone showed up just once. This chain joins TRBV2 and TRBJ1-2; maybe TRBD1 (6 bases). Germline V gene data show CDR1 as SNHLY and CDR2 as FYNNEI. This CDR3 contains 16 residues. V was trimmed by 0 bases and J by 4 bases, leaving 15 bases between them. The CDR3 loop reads CASSEAGRTVVYGYTF. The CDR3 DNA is TGTGCCAGCAGTGAAGCGGGGCGGACAGTTGTCTATGGCTACACCTTC.

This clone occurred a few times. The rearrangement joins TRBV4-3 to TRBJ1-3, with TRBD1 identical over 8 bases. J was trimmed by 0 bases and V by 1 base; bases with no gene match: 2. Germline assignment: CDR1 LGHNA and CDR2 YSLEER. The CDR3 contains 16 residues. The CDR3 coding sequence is TGCGCCAGCAGCCAAGGGGGACAGGACTCTGGAAACACCATATATTTT. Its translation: CASSQGGQDSGNTIYF.

Here the CDR3 reads CASSPGEGRSYEQYF. Written as DNA, the CDR3 is TGTGCCAGCTCACCGGGGGAGGGTCGGTCCTACGAGCAGTACTTC. The gene calls are TRBV18 and TRBJ2-7, with TRBD2 identical over 7 bases. Germline loops: CDR1 KGHSH, CDR2 LQKENI. Trimming at V came to 3 bases and at J to 1 base, leaving 6 bases not matched to a gene. This CDR3 is built from 15 residues.

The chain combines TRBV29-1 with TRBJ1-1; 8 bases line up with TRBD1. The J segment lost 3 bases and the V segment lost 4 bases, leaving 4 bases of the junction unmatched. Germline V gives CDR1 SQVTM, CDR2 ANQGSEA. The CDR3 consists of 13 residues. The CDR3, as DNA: TGCAGCGTTGCAACAGGGGGAGACACTGAAGCTTTCTTT. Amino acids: CSVATGGDTEAFF.

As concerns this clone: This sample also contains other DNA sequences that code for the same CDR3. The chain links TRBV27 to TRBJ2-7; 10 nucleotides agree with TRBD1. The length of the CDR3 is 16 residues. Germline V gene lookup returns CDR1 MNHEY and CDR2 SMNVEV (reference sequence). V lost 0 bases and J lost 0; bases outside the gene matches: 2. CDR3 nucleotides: TGTGCCAGCAGTTTATCGGGACAGGGGTTCTCCTACGAGCAGTACTTC. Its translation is CASSLSGQGFSYEQYF.

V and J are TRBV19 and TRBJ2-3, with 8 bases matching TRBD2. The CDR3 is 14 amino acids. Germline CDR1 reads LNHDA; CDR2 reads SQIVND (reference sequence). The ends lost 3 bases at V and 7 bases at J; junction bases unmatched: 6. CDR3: CASSIPAGEYTQYF. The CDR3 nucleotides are TGTGCCAGTAGTATCCCAGCGGGAGAGTATACGCAGTATTTT.

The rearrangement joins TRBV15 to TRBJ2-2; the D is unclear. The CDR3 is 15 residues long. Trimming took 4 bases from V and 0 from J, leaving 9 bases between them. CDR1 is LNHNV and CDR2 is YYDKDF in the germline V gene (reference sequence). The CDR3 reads CATSNRAANTGELFF. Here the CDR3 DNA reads TGTGCCACCAGCAATCGTGCGGCGAACACCGGGGAGCTGTTTTTT.

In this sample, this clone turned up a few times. This CDR3 is CASSIASGGPYEQYF. The CDR3 nucleotides are TGTGCCAGTAGTATAGCCAGCGGGGGACCCTACGAGCAGTACTTC. The rearrangement uses TRBV19 and TRBJ2-7, with TRBD2 matching over 8 bases. Trimming at V came to 1 base and at J to 2 bases, leaving 4 bases not matched to a gene. This CDR3 contains 15 residues. Germline V gene sequence: CDR1 LNHDA, CDR2 SQIVND (reference sequence). Drawing the rest from reference TRBV19 and TRBJ2-7, the complete variable domain is DGGITQSPKYLFRKEGQNVTLSCEQNLNHDAMYWYRQDPGQGLRLIYYSQIVNDFQKGDIAEGYSVSREKKESFPLTVTSAQKNPTAFYLCASSIASGGPYEQYFGPGTRLTVT.

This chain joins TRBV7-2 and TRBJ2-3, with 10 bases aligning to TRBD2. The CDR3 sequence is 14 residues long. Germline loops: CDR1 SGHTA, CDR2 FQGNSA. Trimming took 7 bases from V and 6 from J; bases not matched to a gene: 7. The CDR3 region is CASTLDSGRDTQYF. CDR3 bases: TGTGCCAGCACCCTCGATAGCGGGAGGGATACGCAGTATTTT.

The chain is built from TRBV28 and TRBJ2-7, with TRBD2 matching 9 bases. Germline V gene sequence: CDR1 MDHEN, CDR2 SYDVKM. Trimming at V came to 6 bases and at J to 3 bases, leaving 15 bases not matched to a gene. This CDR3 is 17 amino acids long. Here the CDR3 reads CASSPTLSGSAHYEQYF. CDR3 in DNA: TGTGCCAGCAGCCCCACCCTTAGCGGGAGCGCACACTACGAGCAGTACTTC.

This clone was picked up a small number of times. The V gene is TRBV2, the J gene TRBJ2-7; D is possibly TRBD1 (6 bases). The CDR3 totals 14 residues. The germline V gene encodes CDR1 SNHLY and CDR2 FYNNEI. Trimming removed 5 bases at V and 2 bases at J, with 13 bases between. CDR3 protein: CASSPDRIAYEQYF. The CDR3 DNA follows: TGTGCCAGCAGTCCAGACAGGATTGCCTACGAGCAGTACTTC.

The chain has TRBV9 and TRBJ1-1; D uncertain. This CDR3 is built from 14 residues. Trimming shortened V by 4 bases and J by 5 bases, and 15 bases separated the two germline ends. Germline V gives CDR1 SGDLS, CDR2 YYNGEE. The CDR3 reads CASSPGPGKTEAFF. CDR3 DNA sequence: TGTGCCAGCAGCCCGGGTCCGGGGAAGACTGAAGCTTTCTTT.

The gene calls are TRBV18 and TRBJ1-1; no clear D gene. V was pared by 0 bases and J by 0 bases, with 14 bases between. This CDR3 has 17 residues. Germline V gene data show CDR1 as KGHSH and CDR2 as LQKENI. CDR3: CASSPPSRQALNTEAFF. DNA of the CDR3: TGTGCCAGCTCACCACCGTCCCGCCAGGCACTGAACACTGAAGCTTTCTTT.

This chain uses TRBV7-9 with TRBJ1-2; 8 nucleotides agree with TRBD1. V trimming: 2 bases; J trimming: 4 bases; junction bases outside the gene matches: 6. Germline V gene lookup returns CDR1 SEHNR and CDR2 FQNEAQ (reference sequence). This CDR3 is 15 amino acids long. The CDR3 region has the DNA TGTGCCAGCAGCTTAACATCCGGGACAGGCTATGGCTACACCTTC. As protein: CASSLTSGTGYGYTF.

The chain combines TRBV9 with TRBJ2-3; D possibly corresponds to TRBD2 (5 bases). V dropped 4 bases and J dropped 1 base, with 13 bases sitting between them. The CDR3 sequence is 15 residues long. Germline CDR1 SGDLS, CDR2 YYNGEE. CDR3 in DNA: TGTGCCAGCAGCCCCCGCGAGGGTGGCACAGATACGCAGTATTTT. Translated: CASSPREGGTDTQYF.